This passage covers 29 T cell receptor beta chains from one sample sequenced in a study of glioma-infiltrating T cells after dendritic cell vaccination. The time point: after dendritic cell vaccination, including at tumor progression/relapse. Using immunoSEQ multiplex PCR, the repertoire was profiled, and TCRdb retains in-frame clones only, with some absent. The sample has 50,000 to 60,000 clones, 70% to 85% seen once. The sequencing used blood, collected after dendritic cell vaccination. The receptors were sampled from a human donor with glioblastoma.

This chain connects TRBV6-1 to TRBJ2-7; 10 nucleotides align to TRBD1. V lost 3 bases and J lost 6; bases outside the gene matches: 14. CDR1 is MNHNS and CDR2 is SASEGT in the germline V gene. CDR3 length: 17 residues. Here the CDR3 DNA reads TGTGCCAGCAGTGATCTGGGCCGGGACAGGGGACGGACCGAGCAGTACTTC. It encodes CASSDLGRDRGRTEQYF.

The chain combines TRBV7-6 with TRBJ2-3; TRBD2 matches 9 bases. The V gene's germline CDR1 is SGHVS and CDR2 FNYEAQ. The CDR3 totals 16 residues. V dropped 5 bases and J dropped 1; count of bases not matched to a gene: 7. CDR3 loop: CASSGRVAGGTDTQYF. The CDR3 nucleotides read TGTGCCAGCAGCGGCCGGGTAGCGGGGGGCACAGATACGCAGTATTTT.

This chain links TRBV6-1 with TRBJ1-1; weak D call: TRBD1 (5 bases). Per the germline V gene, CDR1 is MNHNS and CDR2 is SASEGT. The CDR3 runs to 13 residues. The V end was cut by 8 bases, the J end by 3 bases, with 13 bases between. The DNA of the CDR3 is TGTGCCAGCCGAGTGGACAAGGACACTGAAGCTTTCTTT. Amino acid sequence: CASRVDKDTEAFF.

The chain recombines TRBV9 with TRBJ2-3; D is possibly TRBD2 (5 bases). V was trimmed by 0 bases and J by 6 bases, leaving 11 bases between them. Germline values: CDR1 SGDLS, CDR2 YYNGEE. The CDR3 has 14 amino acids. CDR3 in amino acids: CASSVAGLSDTQYF. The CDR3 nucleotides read TGTGCCAGCAGCGTAGCCGGACTTTCGGATACGCAGTATTTT.

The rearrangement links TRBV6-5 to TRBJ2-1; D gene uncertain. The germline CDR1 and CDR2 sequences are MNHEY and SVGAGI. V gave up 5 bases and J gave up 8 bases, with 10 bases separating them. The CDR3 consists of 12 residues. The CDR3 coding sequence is TGTGCCAGCAGTGATGCGGTCCATGAGCAGTTCTTC. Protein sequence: CASSDAVHEQFF.

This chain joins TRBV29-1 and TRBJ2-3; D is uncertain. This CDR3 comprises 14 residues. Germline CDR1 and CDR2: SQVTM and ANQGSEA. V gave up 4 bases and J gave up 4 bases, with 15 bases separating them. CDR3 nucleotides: TGCAGCGTTGCCGACTGGAGAGAGTCAGATACGCAGTATTTT. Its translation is CSVADWRESDTQYF.

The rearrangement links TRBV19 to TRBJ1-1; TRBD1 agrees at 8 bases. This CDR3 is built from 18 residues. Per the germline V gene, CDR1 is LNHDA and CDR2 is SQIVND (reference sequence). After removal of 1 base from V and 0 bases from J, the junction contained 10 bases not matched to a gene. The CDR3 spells CASSIVTGVSSLNTEAFF. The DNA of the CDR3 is TGTGCCAGTAGTATAGTGACAGGGGTTTCGTCGTTGAACACTGAAGCTTTCTTT.

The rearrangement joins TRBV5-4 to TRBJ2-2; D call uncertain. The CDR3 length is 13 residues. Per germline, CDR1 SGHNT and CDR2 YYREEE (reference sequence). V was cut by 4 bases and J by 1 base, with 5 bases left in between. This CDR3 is CASSPKNTGELFF. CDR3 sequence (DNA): TGTGCCAGCAGCCCCAAGAACACCGGGGAGCTGTTTTTT.

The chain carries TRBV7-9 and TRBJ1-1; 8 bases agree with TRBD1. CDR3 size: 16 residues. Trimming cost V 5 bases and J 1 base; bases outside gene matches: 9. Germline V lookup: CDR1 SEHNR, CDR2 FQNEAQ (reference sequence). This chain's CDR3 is CASSAGQGRQNTEAFF. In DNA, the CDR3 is TGTGCCAGCAGCGCTGGACAGGGTCGACAGAACACTGAAGCTTTCTTT. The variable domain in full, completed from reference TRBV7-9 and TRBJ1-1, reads DTGVSQNPRHKITKRGQNVTFRCDPISEHNRLYWYRQTLGQGPEFLTYFQNEAQLEKSRLLSDRFSAERPKGSFSTLEIQRTEQGDSAMYLCASSAGQGRQNTEAFFGQGTRLTVV.

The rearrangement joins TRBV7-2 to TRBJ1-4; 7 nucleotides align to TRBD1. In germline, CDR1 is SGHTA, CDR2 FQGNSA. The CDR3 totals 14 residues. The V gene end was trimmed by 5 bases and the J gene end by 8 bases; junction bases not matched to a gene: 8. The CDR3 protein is CASSPVTGLEKLFF. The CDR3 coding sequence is TGTGCCAGCAGCCCAGTGACAGGGTTGGAAAAACTGTTTTTT.

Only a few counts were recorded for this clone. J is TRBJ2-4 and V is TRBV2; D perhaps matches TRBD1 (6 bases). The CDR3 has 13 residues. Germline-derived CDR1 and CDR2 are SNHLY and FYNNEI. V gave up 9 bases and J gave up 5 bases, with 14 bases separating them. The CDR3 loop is CASARDTQNIQYF. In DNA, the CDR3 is TGTGCCAGTGCCCGGGACACCCAAAACATTCAGTACTTC.

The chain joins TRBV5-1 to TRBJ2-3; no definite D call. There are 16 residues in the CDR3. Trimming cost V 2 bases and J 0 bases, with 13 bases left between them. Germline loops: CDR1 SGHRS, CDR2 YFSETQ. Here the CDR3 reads CASSFSTEPSTDTQYF. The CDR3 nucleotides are TGCGCCAGCAGCTTTAGCACGGAGCCTAGCACAGATACGCAGTATTTT.

CDR3 nucleotides: TGTGCCAGCAGCGGGACTGCTGGAAACACCATATATTTT. It translates to CASSGTAGNTIYF. V gene TRBV6-6 combines with J gene TRBJ1-3; possible D gene TRBD1, 5 bases. Trimming took 6 bases from V and 2 from J, leaving 8 bases between them. CDR1 is MNHNY and CDR2 is SVGAGI in the germline V gene (reference sequence). CDR3 length: 13 amino acids.

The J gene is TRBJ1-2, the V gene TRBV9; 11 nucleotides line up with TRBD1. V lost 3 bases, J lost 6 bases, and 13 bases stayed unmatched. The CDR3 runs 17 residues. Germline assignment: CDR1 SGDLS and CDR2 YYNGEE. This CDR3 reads CASSAHPTGTGGHGYTF. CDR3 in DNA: TGTGCCAGCAGCGCCCATCCGACCGGGACAGGGGGACATGGCTACACCTTC. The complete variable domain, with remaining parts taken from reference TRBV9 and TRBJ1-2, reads DSGVTQTPKHLITATGQRVTLRCSPRSGDLSVYWYQQSLDQGLQFLIQYYNGEERAKGNILERFSAQQFPDLHSELNLSSLELGDSALYFCASSAHPTGTGGHGYTFGSGTRLTVV.

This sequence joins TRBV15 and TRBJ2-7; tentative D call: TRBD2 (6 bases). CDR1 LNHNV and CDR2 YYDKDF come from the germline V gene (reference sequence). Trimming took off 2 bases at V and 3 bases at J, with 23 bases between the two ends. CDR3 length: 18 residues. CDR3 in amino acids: CATSRSRAGGTLIYEQYF. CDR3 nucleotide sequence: TGTGCCACCAGCAGATCCCGCGCTGGAGGGACCTTAATCTACGAGCAGTACTTC.

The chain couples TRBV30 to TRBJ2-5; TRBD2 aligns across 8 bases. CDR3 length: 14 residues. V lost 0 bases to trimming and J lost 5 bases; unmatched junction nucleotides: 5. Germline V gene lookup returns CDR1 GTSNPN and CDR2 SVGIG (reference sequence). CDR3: CAWSVGGGGETQYF. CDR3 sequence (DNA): TGTGCCTGGAGTGTTGGTGGCGGGGGGGAGACCCAGTACTTC.

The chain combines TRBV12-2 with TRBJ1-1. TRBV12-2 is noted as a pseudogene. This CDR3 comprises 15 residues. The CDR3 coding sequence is TGTGCAAGTCGCTTCGGGGACGGAGGGGACACTGAAGCTTTCTTT. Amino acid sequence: CASRFGDGGDTEAFF.

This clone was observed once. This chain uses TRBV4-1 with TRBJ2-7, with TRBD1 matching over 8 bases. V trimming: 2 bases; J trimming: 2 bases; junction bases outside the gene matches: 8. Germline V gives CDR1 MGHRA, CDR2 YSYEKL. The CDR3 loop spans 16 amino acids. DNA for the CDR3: TGCGCCAGCAGCCAACTTCGACAGGGGAGACCCTACGAGCAGTACTTC. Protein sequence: CASSQLRQGRPYEQYF.

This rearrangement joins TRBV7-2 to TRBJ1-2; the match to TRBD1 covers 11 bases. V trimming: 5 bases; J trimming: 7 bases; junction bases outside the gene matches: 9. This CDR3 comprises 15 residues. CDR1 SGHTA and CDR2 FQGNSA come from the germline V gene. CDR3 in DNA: TGTGCCAGCAGCCCTGGACAGGGGGCTTTTTTTGGCTACACCTTC. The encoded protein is CASSPGQGAFFGYTF.

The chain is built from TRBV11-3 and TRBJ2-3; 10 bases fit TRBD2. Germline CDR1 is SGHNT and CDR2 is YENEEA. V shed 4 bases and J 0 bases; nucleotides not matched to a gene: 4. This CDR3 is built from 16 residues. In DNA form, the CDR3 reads TGTGCCAGCAGCTCCGGGACTAGCGTTAGCACAGATACGCAGTATTTT. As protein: CASSSGTSVSTDTQYF.

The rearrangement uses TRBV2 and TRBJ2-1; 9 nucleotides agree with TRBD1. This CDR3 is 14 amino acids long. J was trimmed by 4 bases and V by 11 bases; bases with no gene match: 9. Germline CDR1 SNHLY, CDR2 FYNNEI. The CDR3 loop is CAAARDRVYNEQFF. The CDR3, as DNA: TGTGCCGCCGCCCGGGACAGGGTGTACAATGAGCAGTTCTTC.

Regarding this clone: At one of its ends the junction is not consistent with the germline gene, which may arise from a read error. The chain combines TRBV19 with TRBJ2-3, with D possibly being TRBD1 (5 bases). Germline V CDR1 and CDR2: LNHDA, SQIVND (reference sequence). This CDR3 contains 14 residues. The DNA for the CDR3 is TGTGCCAGCAGTACCCAGGGTCTCACAGATACGCAGTATTTT. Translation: CASSTQGLTDTQYF.

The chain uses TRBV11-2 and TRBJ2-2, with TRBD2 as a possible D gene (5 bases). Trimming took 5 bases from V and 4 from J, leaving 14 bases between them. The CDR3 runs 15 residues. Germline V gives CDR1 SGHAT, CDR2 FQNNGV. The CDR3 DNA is TGTGCCAGCAGCCAAGTGGGCGGAGGCACCGGGGAGCTGTTTTTT. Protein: CASSQVGGGTGELFF. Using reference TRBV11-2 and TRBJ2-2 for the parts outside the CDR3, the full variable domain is EAGVAQSPRYKIIEKRQSVAFWCNPISGHATLYWYQQILGQGPKLLIQFQNNGVVDDSQLPKDRFSAERLKGVDSTLKIQPAKLEDSAVYLCASSQVGGGTGELFFGEGSRLTVL.

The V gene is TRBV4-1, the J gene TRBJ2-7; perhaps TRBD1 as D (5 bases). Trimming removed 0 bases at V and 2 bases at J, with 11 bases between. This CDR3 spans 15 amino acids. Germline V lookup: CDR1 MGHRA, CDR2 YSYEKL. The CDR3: CASSQDPGPTYEQYF. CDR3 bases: TGCGCCAGCAGCCAAGATCCAGGGCCTACCTACGAGCAGTACTTC.

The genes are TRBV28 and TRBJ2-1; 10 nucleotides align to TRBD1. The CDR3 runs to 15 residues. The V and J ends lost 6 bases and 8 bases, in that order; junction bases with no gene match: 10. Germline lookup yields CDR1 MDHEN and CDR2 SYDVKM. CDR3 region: CASRYPGTGVHEQFF. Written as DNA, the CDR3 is TGTGCCAGCAGATACCCCGGGACAGGGGTACATGAGCAGTTCTTC.

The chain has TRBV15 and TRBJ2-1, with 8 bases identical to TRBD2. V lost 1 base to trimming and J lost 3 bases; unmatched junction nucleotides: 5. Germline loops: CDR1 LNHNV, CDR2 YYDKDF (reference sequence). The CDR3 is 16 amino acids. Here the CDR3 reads CATSRVSGGNYNEQFF. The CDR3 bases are TGTGCCACCAGCAGAGTAAGCGGGGGCAACTACAATGAGCAGTTCTTC.

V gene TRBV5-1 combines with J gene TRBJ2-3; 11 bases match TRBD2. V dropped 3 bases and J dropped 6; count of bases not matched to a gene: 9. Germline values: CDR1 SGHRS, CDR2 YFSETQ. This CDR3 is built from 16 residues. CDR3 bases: TGCGCCAGCAGCTCGGAGGGACTAGCGGTGCCGGATACGCAGTATTTT. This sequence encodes CASSSEGLAVPDTQYF. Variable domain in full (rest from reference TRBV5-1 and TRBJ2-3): KAGVTQTPRYLIKTRGQQVTLSCSPISGHRSVSWYQQTPGQGLQFLFEYFSETQRNKGNFPGRFSGRQFSNSRSEMNVSTLELGDSALYLCASSSEGLAVPDTQYFGPGTRLTVL.

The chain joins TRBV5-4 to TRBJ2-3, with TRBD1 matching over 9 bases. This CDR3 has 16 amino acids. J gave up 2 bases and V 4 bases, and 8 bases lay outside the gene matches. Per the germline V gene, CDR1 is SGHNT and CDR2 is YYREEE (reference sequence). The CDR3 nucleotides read TGTGCCAGCAGCACAGCCGGGACAGGGACCACAGATACGCAGTATTTT. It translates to CASSTAGTGTTDTQYF.

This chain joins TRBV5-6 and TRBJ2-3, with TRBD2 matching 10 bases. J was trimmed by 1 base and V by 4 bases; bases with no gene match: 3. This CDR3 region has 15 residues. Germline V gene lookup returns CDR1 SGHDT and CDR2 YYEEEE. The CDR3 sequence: CASSITSGGTDTQYF. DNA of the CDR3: TGTGCCAGCAGCATAACTAGCGGGGGCACAGATACGCAGTATTTT.